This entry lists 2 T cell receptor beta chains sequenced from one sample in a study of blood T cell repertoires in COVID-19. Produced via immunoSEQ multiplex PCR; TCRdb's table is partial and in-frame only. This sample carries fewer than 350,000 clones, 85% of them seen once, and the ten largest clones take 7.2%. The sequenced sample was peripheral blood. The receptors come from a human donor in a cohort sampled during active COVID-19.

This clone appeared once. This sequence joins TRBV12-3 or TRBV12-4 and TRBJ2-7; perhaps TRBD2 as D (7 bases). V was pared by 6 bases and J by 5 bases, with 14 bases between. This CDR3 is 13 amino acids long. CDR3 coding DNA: TGTGCCAGCAGCTTGTCGGGGGGCGACGAGCAGTACTTC. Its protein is CASSLSGGDEQYF.

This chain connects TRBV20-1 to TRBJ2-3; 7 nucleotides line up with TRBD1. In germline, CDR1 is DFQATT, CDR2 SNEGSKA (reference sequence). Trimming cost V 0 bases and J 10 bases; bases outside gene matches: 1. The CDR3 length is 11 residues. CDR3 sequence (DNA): TGCAGTGCTAGAGAACAGGGGCCGCAGTATTTT. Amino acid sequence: CSAREQGPQYF.